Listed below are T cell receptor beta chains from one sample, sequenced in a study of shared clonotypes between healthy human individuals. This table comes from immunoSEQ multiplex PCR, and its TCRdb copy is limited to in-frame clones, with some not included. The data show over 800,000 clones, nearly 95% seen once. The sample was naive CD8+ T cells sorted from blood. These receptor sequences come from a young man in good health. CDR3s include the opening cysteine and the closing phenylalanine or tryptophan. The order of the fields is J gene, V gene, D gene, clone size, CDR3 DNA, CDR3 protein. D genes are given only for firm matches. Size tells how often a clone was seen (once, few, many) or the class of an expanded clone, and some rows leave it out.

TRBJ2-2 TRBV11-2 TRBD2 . TGTGCCAGCAGCTTAGATGGTAGCGCGGGAGTATATCGTCCCGGGGAGCTGTTTTTT CASSLDGSAGVYRPGELFF
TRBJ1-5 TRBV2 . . TGTGCCAGCAGACAAATTAATCAGCCCCAGCATTTT CASRQINQPQHF
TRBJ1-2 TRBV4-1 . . TGCGCCAGCAGCCTTGCGGGGGCGAACTATGGCTACACCTTC CASSLAGANYGYTF
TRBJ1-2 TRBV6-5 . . TGTGCCAGCAGTTACGAGGCCTCTCCTCACTATGGCTACACCTTC CASSYEASPHYGYTF
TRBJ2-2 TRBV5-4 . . TGTGCCAGCAGCTTCAGGGGAGATGCCGGGGAGCTGTTTTTT CASSFRGDAGELFF
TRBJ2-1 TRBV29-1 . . TGCAGCGTTAAGGGGAGGGGGTATAACTCCTACAATGAGCAGTTCTTC CSVKGRGYNSYNEQFF
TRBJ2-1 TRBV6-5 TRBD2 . TGTGCCAGCACGACGCCAGCGGGAGACGACAATGAGCAGTTCTTC CASTTPAGDDNEQFF
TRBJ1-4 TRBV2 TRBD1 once TGTGCCAGCAGTGATCCGGGACAGGCTGATGAAAAACTGTTTTTT CASSDPGQADEKLFF
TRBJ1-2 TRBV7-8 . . TGTGCCAGCAGCTTAGAGGGCAAGTTACGTGGCTACACCTTC CASSLEGKLRGYTF
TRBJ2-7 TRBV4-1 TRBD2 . TGCGCCAGCAGCCAACCGGGACTAGCCTACGAGCAGTACTTC CASSQPGLAYEQYF